Sequencing of this T cell receptor (beta chain) was carried out in a study of T cell responses to AZD1222 COVID-19 vaccine. On this clone: Its antigen is currently unknown.

The V end lost 6 bases, the J end lost 7 bases, and 19 bases lay between the germline ends. Germline V CDR1 and CDR2: SQVTM, ANQGSEA. The length of the CDR3 is 13 residues. Repertoires were generated with immunoSEQ multiplex PCR, while TCRdb's copy carries only in-frame clones and drops some. In the table there are some 120,000 clones, 65% to 85% of which are singletons. Notes on the study in general: Along spike, vaccine-associated CD4 TCRs were found throughout, with dominance at 160-218 and 743-854. Repertoires were obtained solely post-peak T cell response.

The sequences come from peripheral blood, collected on day 0 of AZD1222 vaccination. The TCR comes from an adult in good health. The rearrangement links TRBV29-1 to TRBJ2-7, with D possibly being TRBD1 or TRBD2 (5 bases each). The CDR3 here is CSVAGTGLMEQYF. The CDR3 bases are TGCAGCGTGGCAGGGACGGGTTTAATGGAGCAGTACTTC.